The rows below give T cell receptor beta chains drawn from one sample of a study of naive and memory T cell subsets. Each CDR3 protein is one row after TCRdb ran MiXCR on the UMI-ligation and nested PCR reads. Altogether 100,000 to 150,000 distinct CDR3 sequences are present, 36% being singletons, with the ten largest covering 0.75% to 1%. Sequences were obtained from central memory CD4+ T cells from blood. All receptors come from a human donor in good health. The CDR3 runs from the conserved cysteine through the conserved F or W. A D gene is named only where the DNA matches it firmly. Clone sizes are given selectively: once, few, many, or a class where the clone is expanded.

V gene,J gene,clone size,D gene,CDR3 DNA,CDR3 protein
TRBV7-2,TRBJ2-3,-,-,TGTGCCAGCAGCCCCGTCAGGCGGGCCACAGATACGCAGTATTTT,CASSPVRRATDTQYF
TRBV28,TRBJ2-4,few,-,TGTGCCAGCAGCCCCCCAGGGGCTGCCAAAAACATTCAGTACTTC,CASSPPGAAKNIQYF
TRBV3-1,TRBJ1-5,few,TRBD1,TGTGCCAGCAGCCCCCAGGGGGGCAATCAGCCCCAGCATTTT,CASSPQGGNQPQHF
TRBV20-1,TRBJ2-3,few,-,TGCAGTGCTAGAGGCTCTACTAGTTTGGGAGATACGCAGTATTTT,CSARGSTSLGDTQYF
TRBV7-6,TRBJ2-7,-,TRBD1,TGTGCCAGCAGCATGGGACAGGATAGCTCCTACGAGCAGTACTTC,CASSMGQDSSYEQYF
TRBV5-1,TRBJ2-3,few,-,TGCGCCAGCAGCTTGATAGACAGAAAGGATACGCAGTATTTT,CASSLIDRKDTQYF
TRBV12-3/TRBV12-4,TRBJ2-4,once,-,TGTGCCAGCACCCTACAGGGATCCAAAAACATTCAGTACTTC,CASTLQGSKNIQYF
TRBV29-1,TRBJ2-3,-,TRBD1,TGCAGCGTCCGGGACAGGGTGGGTCGCACAGATACGCAGTATTTT,CSVRDRVGRTDTQYF
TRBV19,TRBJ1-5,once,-,TGTGCCAGTACCCCTCAGAGTTATAGCAATCAGCCCCAGCATTTT,CASTPQSYSNQPQHF
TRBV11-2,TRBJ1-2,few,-,TGTGCCAGCAGCCGGGACGGTGGCTACACCTTC,CASSRDGGYTF
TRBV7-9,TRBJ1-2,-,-,TGTGCCAGCAGCTTAGCGAGCGGCTATGGCTACACCTTC,CASSLASGYGYTF
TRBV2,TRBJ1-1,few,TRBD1,TGTGCCAGCAGTCGGGACAGGGGAGGTACTGAAGCTTTCTTT,CASSRDRGGTEAFF
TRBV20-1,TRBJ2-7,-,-,TGCAGTGGTAGGAGGGACGGGCCCTACGAGCAGTACTTC,CSGRRDGPYEQYF
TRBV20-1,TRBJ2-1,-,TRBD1,TGCAGTGCTAGTAGGACAGGGCGCAATGAGCAGTTCTTC,CSASRTGRNEQFF
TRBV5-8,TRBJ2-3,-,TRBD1,TGTGCCAGCAGCTTGGGACAGGGGGCGAAAGATACGCAGTATTTT,CASSLGQGAKDTQYF
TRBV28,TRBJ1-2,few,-,TGTGCCACCGTCCCCCAAGTAAGAAGAATAGGAGGCTACACCTTC,CATVPQVRRIGGYTF
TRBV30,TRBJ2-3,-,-,TGTGCCTGGAGTGGAGTAGCAAAAGATACGCAGTATTTT,CAWSGVAKDTQYF
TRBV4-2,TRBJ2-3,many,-,TGTGCCAGCAGCCCGATGGAAGCGATTAACACAGATACGCAGTATTTT,CASSPMEAINTDTQYF
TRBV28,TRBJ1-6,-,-,TGTGCCAGCAGTTCCCTAGGAGGTACACCCCTCCACTTT,CASSSLGGTPLHF
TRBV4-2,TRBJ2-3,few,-,TGTGCCAGCAGCCCAGGCCTCGGGCGGCGGGCGCTGAACTGGGATACGCAGTATTTT,CASSPGLGRRALNWDTQYF
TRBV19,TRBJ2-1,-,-,TGTGCCAGTTCCCGAATGGGGCTATCGAACTTCGATGAGCAGTTCTTC,CASSRMGLSNFDEQFF
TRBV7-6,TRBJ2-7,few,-,TGTGCCAGCAGCTTAGCGGCAGTTTACGAGCAGTACTTC,CASSLAAVYEQYF
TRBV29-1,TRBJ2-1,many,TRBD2,TGCAGCGTTGCCGGACTAGCGGGAGTACTTGAGCAGTTCTTC,CSVAGLAGVLEQFF
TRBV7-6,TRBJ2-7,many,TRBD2,TGTGCCAGCAGCCGGACCGGGACTAGCGGGGGGATCGAGCAGTACTTC,CASSRTGTSGGIEQYF
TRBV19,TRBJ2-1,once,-,TGTGCCAGTAGTACCCCATACTACAATGAGCAGTTCTTC,CASSTPYYNEQFF
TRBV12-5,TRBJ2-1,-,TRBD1,TGTGCTAGTGGCCCCCTCGGGACAGGGCTGCTCCGGTTCTTTTACAATGAGCAGTTCTTC,CASGPLGTGLLRFFYNEQFF
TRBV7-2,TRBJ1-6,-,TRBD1,TGTGCCAGCAGCGCATACCAGGGGGCCGTGAATTCACCCCTCCACTTT,CASSAYQGAVNSPLHF
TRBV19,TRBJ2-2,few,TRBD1,TGTGCCAGTAGTATCCCCCGGACAGGGGGCTTCAACACCGGGGAGCTGTTTTTT,CASSIPRTGGFNTGELFF
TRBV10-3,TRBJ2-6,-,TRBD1,TGTGCCATCGGGGGGGGTCGGGACAGGGGCAACGTCCTGACTTTC,CAIGGGRDRGNVLTF
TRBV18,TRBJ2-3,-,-,TGTGCCAGCTCACCTTCGACCGCGGAGACAGATACGCAGTATTTT,CASSPSTAETDTQYF